Following are 3 T cell receptor beta chains from one sample sequenced in a study of blood T cells in healthy people across ages. A J-beta primer mix and a sample-barcoded 5' primer were used in a second PCR of roughly 6 to 11 cycles. In TCRdb, the 5' RACE reads were re-called with MiXCR into one record per CDR3 protein. The sample has 700,000 to 950,000 distinct CDR3 sequences, around 40% seen once. The sequencing input was blood. These receptors were collected from a woman in her fifties or sixties in good health.

On this clonotype: A clone one base away is much larger, so this may be a read error. V is TRBV10-2 and J is TRBJ2-3; TRBD2 matches 10 bases. Germline V gene sequence: CDR1 WSHSY, CDR2 SAAADI. The CDR3 covers 13 residues. CDR3 residues: CASRGLATGTQYF. Written as DNA, the CDR3 is TGCGCCAGCAGGGGACTAGCGACAGGTACGCAGTATTTT.

The gene calls are TRBV5-1 and TRBJ2-3; 9 bases line up with TRBD1. Per the germline V gene, CDR1 is SGHRS and CDR2 is YFSETQ. The V gene end was trimmed by 5 bases and the J gene end by 3 bases; junction bases not matched to a gene: 7. The length of the CDR3 is 15 residues. In DNA, the CDR3 is TGCGCCAGCAGACCTAACAGGGGGCGGACAGATACGCAGTATTTT. This gives the protein CASRPNRGRTDTQYF. Full variable domain (outside the CDR3, taken from reference TRBV5-1 and TRBJ2-3): KAGVTQTPRYLIKTRGQQVTLSCSPISGHRSVSWYQQTPGQGLQFLFEYFSETQRNKGNFPGRFSGRQFSNSRSEMNVSTLELGDSALYLCASRPNRGRTDTQYFGPGTRLTVL.

This clonotype has a handful of counts. The chain has TRBV3-1 and TRBJ2-3, with D tentatively TRBD2 (6 bases). From germline, CDR1 is LGHDT and CDR2 YNNKEL (reference sequence). The ends were cut back, 0 bases at V and 9 bases at J, with 10 bases in the middle. The CDR3 has 13 amino acids. The CDR3 DNA sequence: TGTGCCAGCAGCCAAGATGAGGGGAGGACGCAGTATTTT. Residues: CASSQDEGRTQYF.